What follows are 31 T cell receptor delta chains derived from one specimen sequenced in a study of γδ T cells in repeated Plasmodium falciparum infection (dated by TCRdb to the early 2020s). The method was multiplex PCR. Sequencer: Illumina MiSeq. Via CATT, TCRdb reprocessed the public reads, and rows with identical DNA were then joined. The sample records some 100,000 delta-chain clones, more than 1.4% of which are singletons. Roughly 8.1% of the sample goes to the ten largest clones. Vgamma9/Vdelta2+ and Vdelta2-negative gammadelta T cell populations were flow-sorted from peripheral blood mononuclear cells for bulk TCR repertoire analysis. The specimen was gamma-delta T cells from blood. The source of these receptors is a pool of human donors (malaria-infected and uninfected, not separated).

This clone was picked up many times. The protein TCRdb lists belongs to a much larger clone and differs from this DNA's translation at residue 17, which points to a read error; the protein shown is made from the DNA. The gene calls are TRDV2 and TRDJ1; 7 nucleotides align to TRDD3. Looked up from germline, CDR1 is GEAIGNYY and CDR2 is EKD. This CDR3 contains 19 residues. The CDR3 bases are TGTGCCTGTGACACATTGCGTGGGGGACACCCTTTCGAGCCCGATAAACCCATCTTT. Encoded protein: CACDTLRGGHPFEPDKPIF.

There are a few counts of this clone. One base separates it from a far larger clone, so it is likely a read error. The same CDR3 arises from other DNA sequences in this sample as well. V is TRDV1 and J is TRDJ1; D remains unclear. The J gene comes from matching the DNA to germline here; TCRdb lacks it. The CDR3 length is 23 residues. Germline CDR1 reads TSWWSYY; CDR2 reads QGS. Trimming removed 3 bases at V and 0 bases at J, with 35 bases between. The CDR3 bases are TGTGCTCTTGGGGAGGACCCGTCCCCTCTCTATAAGTCATTCTCCCCGTACACCGATAAACTCATCTTT. Encoded protein: CALGEDPSPLYKSFSPYTDKLIF.

By share of the sample, this clone is medium-sized (0.01 to 0.1%). At the DNA level, this CDR3 is encoded by other sequences in the same sample as well. The chain links TRDV2 to TRDJ1; TRDD3 matches 10 bases. V dropped 3 bases and J dropped 14; count of bases not matched to a gene: 17. Germline V gene sequence: CDR1 GEAIGNYY, CDR2 EKD. CDR3 size: 15 residues. The CDR3 is CACDLRLGTGGCFIF. The CDR3 nucleotides read TGTGCCTGTGACCTTCGGCTTGGGACTGGGGGATGTTTTATCTTT.

This clone showed up just a few times. The protein held in TCRdb is that of a much larger clone and does not match this DNA's translation at residue 12, likely because of a read error; the protein shown is translated from the DNA. This sequence joins TRDV1 and TRDJ2; tentative D call: TRDD3 (5 bases). The CDR3 loop spans 23 amino acids. Germline CDR1 and CDR2: TSWWSYY and QGS. The ends were cut back, 2 bases at V and 1 base at J, with 32 bases in the middle. The CDR3 coding sequence is TGTGCTCTTGGGGAAGCTACCACTTCTTGTACTGTGGACTCCGGGGGTTTGACAGCACAACTCTTCTTT. Protein sequence: CALGEATTSCTVDSGGLTAQLFF.

This clone was recorded a few times. TCRdb's listed protein matches a much larger clone and diverges from this DNA's translation at residue 13, likely through a read error; the protein shown comes from the DNA. The V and J genes are TRAV29/DV5 and TRDJ1; D is possibly TRDD3 (6 bases). Germline CDR1 reads NSMFDY; CDR2 reads ISSIKDK. There are 22 residues in the CDR3. Trimming took off 0 bases at V and 0 bases at J, with 33 bases between the two ends. CDR3 nucleotide sequence: TGTGCAGCAAGCGCGTACCTACACTCCGTTGGGGGGAGGTCCCCGTACACCGATAAACTCATCTTT. Its translation is CAASAYLHSVGGRSPYTDKLIF.

About this clone: With only one base between it and a far larger clone, this is likely a read error. Different DNA sequences within this sample yield the same CDR3. The genes are TRDV1 and TRDJ1; TRDD3 agrees at 11 bases. The CDR3 is made up of 20 amino acids. Per germline, CDR1 TSWWSYY and CDR2 QGS. CDR3 loop: CALGELRLFWMGDTFGKLIF. The CDR3 DNA reads as TGTGCCCTTGGGGAACTTCGCCTGTTCTGGATGGGGGATACGTTCGGTAAACTCATCTTT.

Comment on this clone: TCRdb has a much larger clone's protein, which differs at residue 12 from the translation of this DNA, likely because of a read error; what is shown is the protein translated from the DNA. The rearrangement links TRDV1 to TRDJ1; no firm D call. CDR1 and CDR2 (germline): TSWWSYY, QGS. The V end lost 0 bases, the J end lost 9 bases, and 17 bases lay between the germline ends. The CDR3 is 15 amino acids. The CDR3 coding sequence is TGTGCTCTTGGGGAACTGAGGCCGGGCCCTGATGAACTCATCTTT. This encodes CALGELRPGPDELIF.

Comment on this clone: Only one base separates this from a far larger clonotype, so it likely reflects a read error. Other DNA sequences in the same sample also yield this CDR3. The chain uses TRDV2 and TRDJ1; tentatively, D is TRDD2 or TRDD3 (8 bases each). The J gene, not given by TCRdb, was assigned here from a germline match of the nucleotide sequence. The CDR3 totals 21 residues. The V end lost 3 bases, the J end lost 1 base, and 32 bases lay between the germline ends. The germline V gene encodes CDR1 GEAIGNYY and CDR2 EKD. For the CDR3, the DNA is TGTGCCTGTGACCTTAAGGCCTTCCTAAGTACTGGGGGGTACCCCACCGATAAACTCATCTTT. This gives the protein CACDLKAFLSTGGYPTDKLIF.

This clone has a handful of counts. The chain uses TRDV1 and TRDJ1; D ambiguous. No J gene was available from TCRdb, and it was assigned here by a germline match of the DNA. Germline lookup yields CDR1 TSWWSYY and CDR2 QGS. Trimming shortened V by 2 bases and J by 2 bases, and 30 bases separated the two germline ends. The CDR3 is made up of 21 amino acids. CDR3 sequence reads: CALGEDGSTPPPYARTDKLIF. As DNA, the CDR3 is TGTGCTCTTGGGGAAGATGGATCTACACCTCCTCCCTATGCCCGGACCGATAAACTCATCTTT.

This sequence joins TRDV1 and TRDJ1, with D perhaps being TRDD2 or TRDD3 (5 bases each). In the absence of a J gene in TCRdb, the DNA was matched to germline to assign it here. The V end was cut by 3 bases, the J end by 0 bases, with 29 bases between. The length of the CDR3 is 21 residues. Germline CDR1 TSWWSYY, CDR2 QGS. The CDR3 DNA is TGTGCTCTTGGGGACCTCCCTATCCTTCTTCGGGATGCTCCGTACACCGATAAACTCATCTTT. It is translated as CALGDLPILLRDAPYTDKLIF.

This clone was found a few times. This likely stems from a read error, as it lies one base from a far larger clone. The identical CDR3 is also encoded by other nucleotide sequences in the sample. The rearrangement joins TRDV1 to TRDJ1; D is ambiguous. TCRdb leaves out the J gene; it was filled in here by matching the DNA to germline. Germline V gene lookup returns CDR1 TSWWSYY and CDR2 QGS. CDR3 length: 15 amino acids. Here the CDR3 reads CALGLSPTATVKLIF. The CDR3 DNA is TGCGCTCTTGGGCTTAGCCCCACCGCCACCGTCAAACTCATCTTT.

Regarding this clone: The protein TCRdb gives is from a much larger clone and does not agree with this DNA's translation at residues 17 and 19, likely a read error; the protein shown here comes from the DNA. The chain joins TRDV1 to TRDJ1, with TRDD3 matching 10 bases. The germline V gene has CDR1 TSWWSYY and CDR2 QGS. CDR3 length equals 21 residues. Here the CDR3 reads CALGELGPTELLGDWCGKPIF. As DNA, the CDR3 is TGTGCTCTTGGGGAACTCGGTCCTACAGAGCTACTGGGGGATTGGTGCGGTAAACCCATCTTT.

This clone appeared a few times. A far more abundant clone sits one base away, making this likely a read error. Different DNA sequences within this sample yield the same CDR3. The chain uses TRDV1 and TRDJ1, with 9 bases matching TRDD3. Here the J gene was assigned by germline matching of the DNA, as TCRdb has none. CDR1 and CDR2 (germline): TSWWSYY, QGS. The CDR3 covers 23 residues. Here the CDR3 DNA reads TGCGCTCTTGGGGAACGTTGTACCTTCCCAGGGGGATACTGGAGTATAGGAACCGATAAACTCATCTTT. Its translation: CALGERCTFPGGYWSIGTDKLIF.

Comment on this clone: TCRdb's protein, taken from a much larger clone, differs from this DNA's translation at residue 6, likely owing to a read error; the protein displayed comes from the DNA. This rearrangement joins TRDV1 to TRDJ1; 8 bases align to TRDD3. In the absence of a J gene in TCRdb, the DNA was matched to germline to assign it here. J gave up 1 base and V 2 bases, and 9 bases lay outside the gene matches. CDR3 length: 17 amino acids. Germline lookup yields CDR1 TSWWSYY and CDR2 QGS. CDR3 sequence (DNA): TGTGCTCTTGGGGAAACCTGGGGGAGCCCCCTCACCGATAAACTCATCTTT. This gives the protein CALGETWGSPLTDKLIF.

This clone was detected ten times or more. TCRdb assigns this DNA the protein of a much larger clone, which departs from its translation at residue 15; this likely reflects a read error, and the protein shown comes from translating the DNA. The rearrangement uses TRAV38-2/DV8 and TRDJ1; TRDD2 aligns across 7 bases. This CDR3 is 19 amino acids long. V shed 2 bases and J 11 bases; nucleotides not matched to a gene: 27. CDR1 is TSESDYY, CDR2 QEAYKQQN, per germline. Here the CDR3 DNA reads TGTGCTTATAGGAGTGGCGATGAAACGGGTTCCTACGTGGGAAGGGGGCTCATCTTT. Amino acid sequence: CAYRSGDETGSYVGRGLIF.

About this clone itself: For this DNA, TCRdb reports the protein of a much larger clone, which diverges at residue 14, most likely from a read error; the protein presented here is translated directly from the DNA. Here the V gene is TRDV2, but the J gene went uncalled; TRDD3, the table's D call, lacks a check against the DNA. The CDR3 covers 16 residues. CDR1 is GEAIGNYY and CDR2 is EKD in the germline V gene. This CDR3 is CACDLLGGTRSDKPIF. CDR3 DNA sequence: TGTGCCTGTGACTTACTGGGGGGGACGCGGTCGGATAAACCCATCTTT.

Regarding this clone: A far larger clone differs by one base, so this is likely a read error. In the same sample, other DNA sequences code for this CDR3. This rearrangement joins TRDV2 to TRDJ1, with D possibly being TRDD2 or TRDD3 (8 bases each). The J gene was missing in TCRdb and was found by matching the end of the DNA to germline. This CDR3 has 24 amino acids. Germline values: CDR1 GEAIGNYY, CDR2 EKD. The CDR3 DNA is TGCGCCTGTGCCCCCCGCTTCCTACGAAGGGGGGATAGGTTCTTGCCTAAGTACACCGATAAACTCATCTTT. It specifies CACAPRFLRRGDRFLPKYTDKLIF.

This clone was seen more than once but under ten times. This likely came from a read error, as a far larger clone is one base away. The same CDR3 can be traced to other DNA sequences in this sample. This chain joins TRDV1 and TRDJ1, with 11 bases that match TRDD3. TCRdb leaves out the J gene; it was filled in here by matching the DNA to germline. The V segment lost 0 bases and the J segment 0 bases; nucleotides outside the gene matches: 30. The CDR3 is made up of 26 amino acids. In germline, CDR1 is TSWWSYY, CDR2 QGS. The CDR3: CALGELGTHWGIFRPHPLPYTDKLIF. The DNA for the CDR3 is TGTGCTCTTGGGGAACTGGGGACGCACTGGGGGATATTTAGGCCTCATCCTTTACCTTACACCGATAAACTCATCTTT.

This clone came up a few times. The protein recorded in TCRdb matches a much larger clone and deviates from this DNA's translation at residue 6, suggesting a read error; the protein here is obtained by translating the DNA. The V call is TRDV2, the J call TRDJ2; 9 bases line up with TRDD3. The CDR3 runs to 15 residues. Germline values: CDR1 GEAIGNYY, CDR2 EKD. The V segment lost 0 bases and the J segment 6 bases; nucleotides outside the gene matches: 4. CDR3 region: CACDTRGDTPAQLFF. In DNA form, the CDR3 reads TGTGCCTGTGACACCCGGGGGGATACACCAGCACAACTCTTCTTT.

For this clone: A single base is all that separates this from a far larger clone, so a read error is likely. This specimen includes other DNA sequences encoding the same CDR3. The gene calls are TRDV2 and TRDJ1; D gene uncertain. The J gene, missing from TCRdb, was assigned here through DNA to germline matching. V was clipped by 1 base and J by 5 bases, with 13 bases between them. The CDR3 runs to 14 residues. Germline V CDR1 and CDR2: GEAIGNYY, EKD. DNA for the CDR3: TGTGCCTGTGACACTGCAGGGCGGAGGGATAAACTCATCTTT. Its translation is CACDTAGRRDKLIF.

This clone was picked up a small number of times. TCRdb shows a much larger clone's protein in place of this DNA's translation, and the two differ at residue 3, likely through a read error; the protein shown is translated from the DNA. The gene calls are TRDV2 and TRDJ3; 11 bases match TRDD3. Looked up from germline, CDR1 is GEAIGNYY and CDR2 is EKD. The CDR3 has 24 amino acids. The CDR3: CARDTRELLGDNAFRSWDTRQMFF. The DNA of the CDR3 is TGTGCCCGTGACACACGGGAATTACTGGGGGATAATGCTTTCAGATCCTGGGACACCCGACAGATGTTTTTC.

For this clone: The TCRdb record carries a much larger clone's protein, which differs from this DNA's translation at residue 8; a read error is the likely cause, and the protein listed here is the DNA translation. This chain connects TRDV1 to TRDJ1; 12 nucleotides align to TRDD3. TCRdb supplies no J gene; here it was assigned by aligning the nucleotide sequence to germline. The V gene's germline CDR1 is TSWWSYY and CDR2 QGS. There are 23 residues in the CDR3. V was clipped by 3 bases and J by 3 bases; unmatched bases: 26. The CDR3 loop reads CALGEPARSRMNWGIPYADKLIF. The CDR3 DNA reads as TGTGCTCTTGGGGAGCCGGCTAGGAGCAGAATGAACTGGGGGATACCGTACGCCGATAAACTCATCTTT.

This clone was recorded a few times. A read error is the likely source, as a far larger clone sits one nucleotide away. Other DNA sequences in this sample translate to the same CDR3. The rearrangement links TRDV2 to TRDJ1; weak D call: TRDD2 (6 bases). As TCRdb names no J gene, one was assigned here on the basis of a DNA match to germline. Germline V lookup: CDR1 GEAIGNYY, CDR2 EKD. This CDR3 comprises 14 residues. Trimming took off 4 bases at V and 4 bases at J, with 15 bases between the two ends. The CDR3 is CACERPSPHDKLIF. The DNA of the CDR3 is TGTGCCTGTGAGAGGCCTTCCCCCCACGATAAACTCATCTTT.

This clone was seen a handful of times. The protein in TCRdb stems from a much larger clone and differs at residue 6 from this DNA's translation, likely a read error; here the protein is translated from the DNA. The chain carries TRDV1 and TRDJ2, with 7 bases aligning to TRDD2. No J segment appears in TCRdb, so it was assigned here by matching the sequence to germline. The CDR3 runs 23 residues. With V trimmed by 4 bases and J by 0 bases, 26 bases remained unmatched. Looked up from germline, CDR1 is TSWWSYY and CDR2 is QGS. CDR3 residues: CALGAPTFLGGLRGLALTAQLFF. CDR3 DNA sequence: TGTGCTCTTGGGGCCCCAACCTTCCTCGGAGGCCTTAGGGGGTTAGCTTTGACAGCACAACTCTTCTTT.

This clone was found a few times. This likely reflects a read error, since a far larger clone is one base away. The same CDR3 also results from other DNA sequences found in this sample. The chain is built from TRDV2 and TRDJ1, with TRDD3 identical over 12 bases. Germline matching of the DNA provided the J gene here, since TCRdb leaves it blank. CDR3 length equals 19 residues. The V gene end was trimmed by 0 bases and the J gene end by 5 bases; junction bases not matched to a gene: 15. Germline values: CDR1 GEAIGNYY, CDR2 EKD. CDR3 protein: CACDTTPVLGDTATDKLIF. The CDR3, as DNA: TGTGCCTGTGACACCACTCCCGTACTGGGGGATACTGCCACTGATAAACTCATCTTT.

For this clone: The protein recorded in TCRdb matches a much larger clone and deviates from this DNA's translation at residue 14, suggesting a read error; the protein here is obtained by translating the DNA. The V and J genes are TRDV1 and TRDJ1; D is perhaps TRDD3 (6 bases). The length of the CDR3 is 21 residues. V was clipped by 2 bases and J by 1 base, with 29 bases between them. Looked up from germline, CDR1 is TSWWSYY and CDR2 is QGS. CDR3 residues: CALGEFSPAHRGFGFTDKLIF. CDR3 nucleotides: TGTGCTCTTGGGGAATTTAGCCCAGCACACCGGGGATTCGGATTCACCGATAAACTCATCTTT.

This clone occurred a few times. The TCRdb protein comes from a much larger clone and disagrees with this DNA's translation at residue 8, likely due to a read error; the protein given here is derived from the DNA. The chain combines TRDV1 with TRDJ1; D unclear. The CDR3 totals 15 residues. V lost 0 bases, J lost 0 bases, and 8 bases lay in between. Germline CDR1 reads TSWWSYY; CDR2 reads QGS. The CDR3 region is CALGELHEYTDKLIF. CDR3 coding DNA: TGTGCTCTTGGGGAACTTCATGAGTACACCGATAAACTCATCTTT.

This clone was seen repeatedly, ten times or more. The protein TCRdb lists belongs to a much larger clone and differs from this DNA's translation at residue 15, which points to a read error; the protein shown is made from the DNA. J is TRDJ1 and V is TRDV1; 7 bases are shared with TRDD3. Germline lookup yields CDR1 TSWWSYY and CDR2 QGS. The length of the CDR3 is 16 residues. The DNA for the CDR3 is TGTGCTCTTGGGGAAGTCGGATACGCATACACCGATAAACTCACCTTT. Translation: CALGEVGYAYTDKLTF.

This clone was detected only a few times. The protein given by TCRdb reflects a much larger clone and differs at residue 12 from this DNA's translation, likely from a read error; the protein shown is the DNA's translation. The chain couples TRDV1 to TRDJ1; TRDD3 aligns across 9 bases. CDR1 and CDR2 from the germline V gene are TSWWSYY and QGS. Losses at the gene ends were 2 bases for V and 5 bases for J; bases not matched to a gene: 9. The CDR3 totals 16 residues. CDR3 region: CALGESSRTGGDKLIF. For the CDR3, the DNA is TGTGCTCTTGGGGAATCCTCCCGTACTGGGGGAGATAAACTCATCTTT.

On this clone: The protein that TCRdb holds for this DNA derives from a much larger clone and differs from the translated DNA at residue 3, which likely indicates a read error; the protein shown here is translated from the DNA. This sequence joins TRDV1 and TRDJ1; 9 nucleotides line up with TRDD3. Germline assignment: CDR1 TSWWSYY and CDR2 QGS. The CDR3 sequence is 19 residues long. The CDR3: CAPGERITRGIPPTDKLIF. Written as DNA, the CDR3 is TGTGCTCCTGGGGAAAGGATCACTAGGGGGATACCGCCCACCGATAAACTCATCTTT.

A remark on this clone: The TCRdb protein comes from a much larger clone and disagrees with this DNA's translation at residue 4, likely due to a read error; the protein given here is derived from the DNA. The V and J genes are TRDV2 and TRDJ3; 10 bases are a match to TRDD3. The J gene was missing in TCRdb and was found by matching the end of the DNA to germline. This CDR3 has 20 residues. J gave up 0 bases and V 5 bases, and 12 bases lay outside the gene matches. Germline assignment: CDR1 GEAIGNYY and CDR2 EKD. CDR3 DNA: TGTGCCTGTGGCACATCTACTGGGGGATTATACTCCTGGGACACCCGACAGATGTTTTTC. Its protein product is CACGTSTGGLYSWDTRQMFF.